The subject of this entry is one T cell receptor (beta chain). This sample stems from a study of blood T cell repertoires in COVID-19. The overall study: Resolution of symptoms, clearance, or two negative PCRs was present in recovered Cohort 3 donors. PBMCs, B-cell-depleted T cells, or T cells were the source of the cDNA or gDNA that made up the material.

Method: immunoSEQ multiplex PCR; TCRdb's copy keeps in-frame clones and lacks some. The sample includes roughly 200,000 clones, around 87% seen only once; the top ten take more than 7%. In assigning cohorts, the study relied on participant-reported clinical history. Sequencing was carried out using PBMCs or T cells enriched from blood (not recorded which). The receptor was derived from a man aged 25-40 years in a cohort exposed to, infected with or recovered from COVID-19 (not recorded which).

For the CDR3, the DNA is TGTGCCAGCAGCTTGGGACAGGACTATAGGGCTGAAGCTTTCTTT. It codes for CASSLGQDYRAEAFF. The chain joins TRBV7-9 to TRBJ1-1; 8 nucleotides agree with TRBD1. Unmatched junction bases numbered 9, after V lost 3 bases and J lost 6 bases. Germline V gives CDR1 SEHNR, CDR2 FQNEAQ (reference sequence). CDR3 length: 15 amino acids.